This TCR beta chain emerged from a study of blood T cells in healthy people across ages. About the research overall: Roughly one uniquely barcoded beta molecule per two T cells was captured. Notes on the study in general: Significant beta diversity loss was already apparent by age approximately 36, declining roughly linearly.

A J-beta primer mix and a sample-barcoded 5' primer were used in a second PCR of roughly 6 to 11 cycles. TCRdb passed the 5' RACE reads through MiXCR, listing each CDR3 protein once. The sample includes 1,300,000 or so distinct CDR3 sequences, approximately 59% of them seen just once. Concerning this clonotype itself: Its matching antigen is unknown.

Extraction yielded at least 6 micrograms of total RNA per sample. The J segment lost 2 bases and the V segment lost 4 bases, leaving 5 bases of the junction unmatched. Germline V gives CDR1 SGHDN, CDR2 FVKESK. This CDR3 is built from 16 residues. The V and J genes are TRBV14 and TRBJ2-2, with TRBD2 identical over 9 bases. Sequenced: blood. The clonotype was recovered from a man younger than 35 in good health. The CDR3 sequence: CASSLRGGYNTGELFF. The CDR3, as DNA: TGTGCCAGCAGCCTGCGGGGGGGCTACAACACCGGGGAGCTGTTTTTT.